These 28 T cell receptor beta chains were all obtained from the same sample, sequenced in a study of T cell responses to AZD1222 COVID-19 vaccine. Measured with immunoSEQ multiplex PCR; TCRdb has only the in-frame clones, and not every one. The sample has about 120,000 clones, roughly 85% seen once. Sequencing was performed on peripheral blood, taken on day 0 of MenACWY control vaccination. The receptors here all came from an adult in good health.

V gene TRBV5-4 combines with J gene TRBJ2-3; 7 positions match TRBD2. This CDR3 has 16 amino acids. The ends lost 2 bases at V and 0 bases at J; junction bases unmatched: 6. Germline loops: CDR1 SGHNT, CDR2 YYREEE (reference sequence). The chain's CDR3 is CASSFPSGASTDTQYF. DNA for the CDR3: TGTGCCAGCAGCTTTCCTAGCGGAGCTAGCACAGATACGCAGTATTTT.

The J gene is TRBJ1-2, the V gene TRBV21-1. TRBV21-1 is labeled a pseudogene. The CDR3 contains 11 residues. The CDR3 nucleotides are TGTGCCAGCACCGCAGAGTCTTCCTACACCTTC. Translating gives CASTAESSYTF.

The chain links TRBV18 to TRBJ2-5; 7 bases line up with TRBD1. The CDR3 spans 17 residues. Germline CDR1 KGHSH, CDR2 LQKENI. The ends lost 5 bases at V and 1 base at J; junction bases unmatched: 13. The CDR3 DNA sequence: TGTGCCAGCTCAACAAACAGGGGACAAAGAACCCAAGAGACCCAGTACTTC. This sequence encodes CASSTNRGQRTQETQYF.

The gene calls are TRBV18 and TRBJ2-4, with TRBD2 matching over 7 bases. The CDR3 runs to 13 residues. The V gene end was trimmed by 5 bases and the J gene end by 5 bases; junction bases not matched to a gene: 3. From germline, CDR1 is KGHSH and CDR2 LQKENI. The CDR3 protein is CASSSTSQNIQYF. For the CDR3, the DNA is TGTGCCAGCTCATCGACTAGCCAAAACATTCAGTACTTC.

The rearrangement joins TRBV5-8 to TRBJ1-6; unclear D gene. V gave up 0 bases and J gave up 10 bases, with 29 bases separating them. Germline V lookup: CDR1 SGHTS, CDR2 YDEGEE. This CDR3 region has 20 residues. The CDR3 nucleotides are TGTGCCAGCAGCTTGGCCAACGAAGACCGCGTACGACTGGGCGGGTCACCCCTCCACTTT. Its protein product is CASSLANEDRVRLGGSPLHF.

The J gene is TRBJ2-7, the V gene TRBV4-3; D is undetermined. The V gene's germline CDR1 is LGHNA and CDR2 YSLEER. V lost 0 bases and J 2 bases, leaving 8 bases between the germline ends. There are 14 residues in the CDR3. The CDR3 DNA is TGCGCCAGCAGCCAAGATTGGCAGACCTACGAGCAGTACTTC. Translated: CASSQDWQTYEQYF.

The sample holds a few counts of this clone. The chain is built from TRBV20-1 and TRBJ1-2; no reliable D call. V was pared by 6 bases and J by 8 bases, with 13 bases between. In germline, CDR1 is DFQATT, CDR2 SNEGSKA (reference sequence). This CDR3 contains 11 residues. This CDR3 reads CSAGDPAGYTF. The CDR3 DNA sequence: TGCAGTGCGGGAGATCCCGCGGGCTACACCTTC.

The chain recombines TRBV19 with TRBJ1-2; D not certain. Germline assignment: CDR1 LNHDA and CDR2 SQIVND (reference sequence). The CDR3 runs to 15 residues. Between the trimmed V and J ends, which lost 2 bases and 0 bases, there was a span of 10 bases. The CDR3 DNA sequence: TGTGCCAGTAGTATACGAAGAGTAGCTAACTATGGCTACACCTTC. It codes for CASSIRRVANYGYTF. Full variable domain (rest looked up from reference TRBV19 and TRBJ1-2): DGGITQSPKYLFRKEGQNVTLSCEQNLNHDAMYWYRQDPGQGLRLIYYSQIVNDFQKGDIAEGYSVSREKKESFPLTVTSAQKNPTAFYLCASSIRRVANYGYTFGSGTRLTVV.

This chain uses TRBV7-8 with TRBJ2-7; 8 nucleotides agree with TRBD1. The CDR3 has 15 residues. V was clipped by 5 bases and J by 2 bases; unmatched bases: 8. Per the germline V gene, CDR1 is SGHVS and CDR2 is FQNEAQ. The CDR3 coding sequence is TGTGCCAGCAGCGCCGGGACAGGTAACCCCTACGAGCAGTACTTC. Amino acid sequence: CASSAGTGNPYEQYF. The whole variable domain, filled in from reference TRBV7-8 and TRBJ2-7, reads GAGVSQSPRYKVAKRGQDVALRCDPISGHVSLFWYQQALGQGPEFLTYFQNEAQLDKSGLPSDRFFAERPEGSVSTLKIQRTQQEDSAVYLCASSAGTGNPYEQYFGPGTRLTVT.

This chain joins TRBV5-1 and TRBJ2-3, with a weak D call TRBD1 (6 bases). The CDR3 has 15 amino acids. V gave up 1 base and J gave up 1 base, with 10 bases separating them. The germline V gene has CDR1 SGHRS and CDR2 YFSETQ. The CDR3 sequence is CASSLWPGGTDTQYF. The DNA of the CDR3 is TGCGCCAGCAGCTTGTGGCCAGGGGGCACAGATACGCAGTATTTT.

In this sample, this clone turned up a few times. The gene calls are TRBV28 and TRBJ1-2; D possibly corresponds to TRBD1 (5 bases). The germline V gene has CDR1 MDHEN and CDR2 SYDVKM. V was shortened by 8 bases and J by 4 bases, with 20 bases between the two germline ends. This CDR3 has 15 residues. CDR3 amino acids: CASGTLGGGTYGYTF. CDR3 nucleotides: TGTGCCAGCGGGACTCTGGGGGGAGGGACCTATGGCTACACCTTC.

The chain links TRBV19 to TRBJ2-2; perhaps TRBD2 as D (6 bases). The CDR3 spans 15 residues. V dropped 3 bases and J dropped 1 base, with 9 bases sitting between them. Germline loops: CDR1 LNHDA, CDR2 SQIVND (reference sequence). The CDR3 protein is CASSIPSVNTGELFF. CDR3 nucleotide sequence: TGTGCCAGTAGTATCCCTAGCGTGAACACCGGGGAGCTGTTTTTT. Filled out from reference TRBV19 and TRBJ2-2, the complete variable domain reads DGGITQSPKYLFRKEGQNVTLSCEQNLNHDAMYWYRQDPGQGLRLIYYSQIVNDFQKGDIAEGYSVSREKKESFPLTVTSAQKNPTAFYLCASSIPSVNTGELFFGEGSRLTVL.

The chain uses TRBV4-3 and TRBJ2-2, with 10 nucleotides matching TRBD2. CDR3 size: 17 residues. Germline V lookup: CDR1 LGHNA, CDR2 YSLEER. V was clipped by 3 bases and J by 0 bases; unmatched bases: 4. This chain's CDR3 is CASSQRLAGANTGELFF. The CDR3 DNA reads TGCGCCAGCAGCCAGCGCCTAGCGGGGGCGAACACCGGGGAGCTGTTTTTT.

V and J are TRBV24-1 and TRBJ1-2, with D possibly TRBD1 on 6 matching bases. Germline V lookup: CDR1 KGHDR, CDR2 SFDVKD. The length of the CDR3 is 15 residues. V was clipped by 4 bases and J by 8 bases, with 19 bases between them. The CDR3 sequence: CATSDSLRQGRGYTF. The DNA of the CDR3 is TGTGCCACCAGTGACTCCCTCCGGCAGGGGCGAGGCTACACCTTC.

This clone turned up a few times. V usage is TRBV7-7 and J usage is TRBJ1-4; perhaps TRBD1 as D (5 bases). V was pared by 4 bases and J by 11 bases, with 14 bases between. Germline V lookup: CDR1 SSHAT, CDR2 FNYEAQ (reference sequence). This CDR3 spans 13 amino acids. The CDR3: CASSSFQGDKLFF. The DNA of the CDR3 is TGTGCCAGCAGCTCGTTTCAGGGCGACAAACTGTTTTTT.

The V and J genes are TRBV19 and TRBJ1-5; D is undetermined. Trimming removed 0 bases at V and 4 bases at J, with 16 bases between. Germline CDR1 reads LNHDA; CDR2 reads SQIVND (reference sequence). The CDR3 is made up of 17 amino acids. CDR3 amino acids: CASSIDYAAAQNQPQHF. CDR3 DNA: TGTGCCAGTAGTATAGATTACGCGGCTGCCCAAAATCAGCCCCAGCATTTT. Drawing the rest from reference TRBV19 and TRBJ1-5, the complete variable domain is DGGITQSPKYLFRKEGQNVTLSCEQNLNHDAMYWYRQDPGQGLRLIYYSQIVNDFQKGDIAEGYSVSREKKESFPLTVTSAQKNPTAFYLCASSIDYAAAQNQPQHFGDGTRLSIL.

The V call is TRBV24-1, the J call TRBJ1-5; weak D call: TRBD1 (6 bases). Germline CDR1 and CDR2: KGHDR and SFDVKD. The CDR3 runs to 14 residues. V was cut by 2 bases and J by 7 bases, with 11 bases left in between. The CDR3 region has the DNA TGTGCCACCAGTGATTCGAGGACAGCCCAGCCCCAGCATTTT. This codes for CATSDSRTAQPQHF.

This clone was counted between two and nine times. This chain uses TRBV7-8 with TRBJ1-2; 9 nucleotides line up with TRBD1. Germline V gene lookup returns CDR1 SGHVS and CDR2 FQNEAQ. Unmatched junction bases numbered 13, after V lost 7 bases and J lost 4 bases. The CDR3 is 16 amino acids. CDR3 in amino acids: CASITRETGGGYGYTF. The CDR3 DNA reads TGTGCCAGCATCACTAGGGAAACAGGGGGCGGCTATGGCTACACCTTC.

The chain joins TRBV6-5 to TRBJ2-5; D may match TRBD1 or TRBD2 (5 bases each). Germline CDR1 reads MNHEY; CDR2 reads SVGAGI. The CDR3 runs to 13 residues. V lost 8 bases and J 5 bases, leaving 15 bases between the germline ends. CDR3 in DNA: TGTGCCAGCCGGGCCCCACGGGGCGAGACCCAGTACTTC. Protein product: CASRAPRGETQYF.

The gene calls are TRBV7-3 and TRBJ1-1; tentative D call: TRBD1 (6 bases). The CDR3 consists of 13 residues. The V and J ends lost 4 bases and 4 bases respectively, with 10 bases between them. Looked up from germline, CDR1 is SGHTA and CDR2 is FQGTGA. CDR3 in amino acids: CASSSTGFTEAFF. CDR3 nucleotide sequence: TGTGCCAGCAGCTCGACAGGCTTCACTGAAGCTTTCTTT.

The J gene is TRBJ2-6, the V gene TRBV28; possible D gene TRBD1, 6 bases. CDR1 MDHEN and CDR2 SYDVKM come from the germline V gene. V shed 6 bases and J shed 1 base, with 10 bases lying between them. This CDR3 is 15 amino acids long. CDR3 DNA sequence: TGTGCCAGCAGACAGGGTGGGTCTGGGGCCAACGTCCTGACTTTC. This encodes CASRQGGSGANVLTF.

The chain carries TRBV5-1 and TRBJ1-6; the D is unclear. In germline, CDR1 is SGHRS, CDR2 YFSETQ. This CDR3 comprises 17 residues. The V end lost 3 bases, the J end lost 0 bases, and 13 bases lay between the germline ends. This CDR3 is CASSSEPASSYNSPLHF. The CDR3 DNA reads as TGCGCCAGCAGCTCCGAGCCGGCAAGCTCCTATAATTCACCCCTCCACTTT.

The chain recombines TRBV6-5 with TRBJ1-4, with D unresolved. V lost 2 bases and J lost 5, with 6 bases in between. CDR3 size: 13 residues. CDR1 and CDR2 (germline): MNHEY, SVGAGI. As DNA, the CDR3 is TGTGCCAGCAGTTACAGACACAATGAAAAACTGTTTTTT. It is translated as CASSYRHNEKLFF.

This clone showed up just once. The rearrangement joins TRBV2 to TRBJ2-7; a weak D match, TRBD2 (5 bases). In germline, CDR1 is SNHLY, CDR2 FYNNEI. V lost 8 bases and J 3 bases, leaving 17 bases between the germline ends. This CDR3 has 14 residues. CDR3 coding DNA: TGTGCCAGCCAAGACCCCACCCGGGGCTACGAGCAGTACTTC. Translated: CASQDPTRGYEQYF.

J is TRBJ2-3 and V is TRBV7-2; D not certain. Germline values: CDR1 SGHTA, CDR2 FQGNSA. The CDR3 sequence is 13 residues long. Trimming took off 5 bases at V and 0 bases at J, with 6 bases between the two ends. CDR3 sequence (DNA): TGTGCCAGCAGCCAACCAAGCACAGATACGCAGTATTTT. Amino acid sequence: CASSQPSTDTQYF.

The chain carries TRBV4-2 and TRBJ2-5, with 11 bases fitting TRBD2. The CDR3 has 16 residues. V was clipped by 0 bases and J by 6 bases; unmatched bases: 6. CDR1 and CDR2 (germline): LGHNA, YNFKEQ. CDR3 sequence reads: CASSQDPLAGGQTQYF. CDR3 coding DNA: TGTGCCAGCAGCCAAGATCCCCTAGCGGGGGGCCAGACCCAGTACTTC.

This chain joins TRBV5-1 and TRBJ2-5, with 10 nucleotides matching TRBD1. The CDR3 totals 16 residues. Germline V gives CDR1 SGHRS, CDR2 YFSETQ. V trimming: 4 bases; J trimming: 4 bases; junction bases outside the gene matches: 10. The CDR3 bases are TGCGCCAGCAGCCCGGACAGGGGGGATCAGGGAGAGACCCAGTACTTC. Protein: CASSPDRGDQGETQYF.

This clone came up once. The chain is built from TRBV5-1 and TRBJ2-5; 8 bases agree with TRBD1. J lost 2 bases, V lost 0 bases, and 3 bases had no gene match. The CDR3 totals 15 residues. The germline V gene encodes CDR1 SGHRS and CDR2 YFSETQ. This CDR3 is CASSLAQGAQETQYF. DNA of the CDR3: TGCGCCAGCAGCTTGGCTCAGGGGGCTCAAGAGACCCAGTACTTC. Full variable domain (remainder filled in from reference TRBV5-1 and TRBJ2-5): KAGVTQTPRYLIKTRGQQVTLSCSPISGHRSVSWYQQTPGQGLQFLFEYFSETQRNKGNFPGRFSGRQFSNSRSEMNVSTLELGDSALYLCASSLAQGAQETQYFGPGTRLLVL.